Here is one T cell receptor (beta chain) with its context. The sample originates from a study of blood T cell repertoires in COVID-19. Background on the study: Samples of COVID-19 (acute and convalescent) were obtained from the United States, Italy and Spain.

This CDR3 region has 14 residues. The V gene end was trimmed by 4 bases and the J gene end by 6 bases; junction bases not matched to a gene: 9. The V gene's germline CDR1 is SGDLS and CDR2 YYNGEE. Profiled with immunoSEQ multiplex PCR; TCRdb holds only in-frame clones, not every one. The sample carries some 150,000 clones, almost 90% recorded once. The source material was peripheral blood. This sequence originates from a man aged 45-60 years with active or convalescent COVID-19. This sequence joins TRBV9 and TRBJ2-7, with 8 nucleotides matching TRBD1. DNA of the CDR3: TGTGCCAGCAGCCCCGGACAGGGTTGGGGCGAGCAGTACTTC. Protein product: CASSPGQGWGEQYF.